Listed below are T cell receptor beta chains from one sample, sequenced in a study of shared clonotypes between healthy human individuals. TCRdb keeps only in-frame clones here, not all; method: immunoSEQ multiplex PCR. The data show under 850,000 clones, with over 60% seen just once and under 2% held by the top ten. Input material: memory CD4+ T cells sorted from blood. All receptors derive from a woman between 25 and 40 years old in good health. Each CDR3 is given with its conserved first and last residue. D genes are given only for firm matches. Rows give clone size only sometimes, using once, few, many, or a class for an expanded clone.

j_gene: TRBJ2-1
v_gene: TRBV13
d_gene: .
abundance: .
CDR3aa: CASSSTLRYEQFF
CDR3nt: TGTGCCAGCAGCTCCACCTTGCGCTATGAGCAGTTCTTC

j_gene: TRBJ2-7
v_gene: TRBV27
d_gene: .
abundance: few
CDR3aa: CASSLALLGEQYF
CDR3nt: TGTGCCAGCAGTTTAGCGCTGTTAGGGGAGCAGTACTTC

j_gene: TRBJ2-3
v_gene: TRBV29-1
d_gene: .
abundance: .
CDR3aa: CSVRQGTDTQYF
CDR3nt: TGCAGCGTACGACAGGGCACAGATACGCAGTATTTT

j_gene: TRBJ2-7
v_gene: TRBV5-1
d_gene: TRBD1
abundance: .
CDR3aa: CASSTLRTGAYEQYF
CDR3nt: TGCGCCAGCAGCACCTTAAGGACAGGGGCCTACGAGCAGTACTTC

j_gene: TRBJ2-6
v_gene: TRBV4-1
d_gene: TRBD2
abundance: once
CDR3aa: CASSPGAGESGANVLTF
CDR3nt: TGCGCCAGCAGCCCAGGAGCGGGAGAATCTGGGGCCAACGTCCTGACTTTC

j_gene: TRBJ1-5
v_gene: TRBV28
d_gene: .
abundance: .
CDR3aa: CASSFFASNQPQHF
CDR3nt: TGTGCCAGCAGTTTTTTTGCTAGCAATCAGCCCCAGCATTTT

j_gene: TRBJ2-5
v_gene: TRBV11-2
d_gene: TRBD2
abundance: .
CDR3aa: CASSLLAGGQETQYF
CDR3nt: TGTGCCAGCAGCTTACTAGCGGGCGGGCAGGAGACCCAGTACTTC

j_gene: TRBJ2-2
v_gene: TRBV28
d_gene: .
abundance: .
CDR3aa: CASQKGKNTGELFF
CDR3nt: TGTGCCAGCCAAAAGGGCAAGAACACCGGGGAGCTGTTTTTT

j_gene: TRBJ2-3
v_gene: TRBV19
d_gene: TRBD2
abundance: once
CDR3aa: CAIGAGGGTDTQYF
CDR3nt: TGTGCCATAGGAGCGGGAGGAGGGACAGATACGCAGTATTTT

j_gene: TRBJ2-3
v_gene: TRBV5-1
d_gene: .
abundance: .
CDR3aa: CASSPQLADTQYF
CDR3nt: TGCGCCAGCAGCCCCCAACTAGCAGATACGCAGTATTTT

j_gene: TRBJ1-2
v_gene: TRBV15
d_gene: .
abundance: few
CDR3aa: CATSRDRVYGYTF
CDR3nt: TGTGCCACCAGCAGAGACAGGGTATATGGCTACACCTTC

j_gene: TRBJ2-5
v_gene: TRBV27
d_gene: TRBD1
abundance: .
CDR3aa: CASSPITGSDRASQETQYF
CDR3nt: TGTGCCAGCAGTCCCATTACGGGCAGTGACAGGGCTTCCCAAGAGACCCAGTACTTC

j_gene: TRBJ2-4
v_gene: TRBV2
d_gene: .
abundance: .
CDR3aa: CASSEAGIAKNIQYF
CDR3nt: TGTGCCAGCAGTGAAGCAGGGATAGCCAAAAACATTCAGTACTTC

j_gene: TRBJ2-3
v_gene: TRBV27
d_gene: .
abundance: .
CDR3aa: CASSPRLGGTRTDTQYF
CDR3nt: TGTGCCAGCAGTCCGCGCCTCGGCGGGACGCGAACAGATACGCAGTATTTT

j_gene: TRBJ2-7
v_gene: TRBV6-5
d_gene: .
abundance: .
CDR3aa: CASSYGNSYEQYF
CDR3nt: TGTGCCAGCAGTTACGGCAACTCCTACGAGCAGTACTTC

j_gene: TRBJ2-2
v_gene: TRBV6-1
d_gene: TRBD1
abundance: .
CDR3aa: CASRTTGGLTGELFF
CDR3nt: TGTGCCAGCAGAACGACAGGGGGGCTTACCGGGGAGCTGTTTTTT

j_gene: TRBJ2-5
v_gene: TRBV7-9
d_gene: .
abundance: .
CDR3aa: CASSTKETQYF
CDR3nt: TGTGCCAGCAGCACTAAAGAGACCCAGTACTTC

j_gene: TRBJ2-3
v_gene: TRBV28
d_gene: .
abundance: .
CDR3aa: CASSFDIGGGASTQYF
CDR3nt: TGTGCCAGCAGTTTTGATATCGGAGGGGGCGCTTCTACGCAGTATTTT

j_gene: TRBJ2-5
v_gene: TRBV29-1
d_gene: .
abundance: .
CDR3aa: CSVGMYYPQETQYF
CDR3nt: TGCAGCGTTGGGATGTACTACCCCCAAGAGACCCAGTACTTC

j_gene: TRBJ2-1
v_gene: TRBV12-5
d_gene: TRBD1
abundance: few
CDR3aa: CASGKGQGSWEQFF
CDR3nt: TGTGCTAGTGGCAAGGGACAGGGCTCGTGGGAGCAGTTCTTC

j_gene: TRBJ2-2
v_gene: TRBV5-1
d_gene: TRBD2
abundance: .
CDR3aa: CASSSLADTGELFF
CDR3nt: TGCGCCAGCAGCTCTCTAGCGGACACCGGGGAGCTGTTTTTT

j_gene: TRBJ2-7
v_gene: TRBV5-4
d_gene: .
abundance: .
CDR3aa: CASSRQLQYF
CDR3nt: TGTGCCAGCAGCCGACAGTTGCAGTACTTC

j_gene: TRBJ2-1
v_gene: TRBV18
d_gene: TRBD2
abundance: .
CDR3aa: CASSPGTSGRGRHNEQFF
CDR3nt: TGTGCCAGCTCACCCGGGACTAGCGGGAGGGGTAGACACAATGAGCAGTTCTTC

j_gene: TRBJ2-1
v_gene: TRBV28
d_gene: TRBD2
abundance: many
CDR3aa: CASGPPSGVPEQFF
CDR3nt: TGTGCCAGCGGACCTCCTAGCGGGGTACCCGAGCAGTTCTTC

j_gene: TRBJ1-5
v_gene: TRBV28
d_gene: .
abundance: .
CDR3aa: CASRGNQPQHF
CDR3nt: TGTGCCAGCAGAGGCAATCAGCCCCAGCATTTT

j_gene: TRBJ2-7
v_gene: TRBV28
d_gene: .
abundance: .
CDR3aa: CASSLPGVYEQYF
CDR3nt: TGTGCCAGCAGTTTGCCAGGCGTATACGAGCAGTACTTC

j_gene: TRBJ2-3
v_gene: TRBV28
d_gene: .
abundance: .
CDR3aa: CASSIQGSDTQYF
CDR3nt: TGTGCCAGCAGTATACAGGGTTCAGATACGCAGTATTTT

j_gene: TRBJ2-2
v_gene: TRBV28
d_gene: .
abundance: many
CDR3aa: CASIPAGPSSWSGELFF
CDR3nt: TGTGCCAGCATCCCGGCGGGGCCCTCGTCTTGGTCCGGGGAGCTGTTTTTT

j_gene: TRBJ2-7
v_gene: TRBV7-2
d_gene: TRBD1
abundance: .
CDR3aa: CASSFAGTGSEQYF
CDR3nt: TGTGCCAGCAGCTTTGCCGGGACAGGGTCCGAGCAGTACTTC

j_gene: TRBJ2-2
v_gene: TRBV7-2
d_gene: TRBD2
abundance: .
CDR3aa: CASSPPAGGPLELFF
CDR3nt: TGTGCCAGCAGCCCTCCGGCGGGAGGGCCTTTGGAGCTGTTTTTT

j_gene: TRBJ1-5
v_gene: TRBV6-1
d_gene: .
abundance: few
CDR3aa: CASSEGRRAVGPQHF
CDR3nt: TGTGCCAGCAGTGAGGGCAGGCGGGCAGTCGGGCCCCAGCATTTT

j_gene: TRBJ1-1
v_gene: TRBV28
d_gene: .
abundance: .
CDR3aa: CASVKYPEAFF
CDR3nt: TGTGCCAGCGTAAAATACCCTGAAGCTTTCTTT

j_gene: TRBJ2-5
v_gene: TRBV9
d_gene: .
abundance: .
CDR3aa: CASSVFAHQETQYF
CDR3nt: TGTGCCAGCAGCGTCTTTGCGCACCAAGAGACCCAGTACTTC

j_gene: TRBJ1-2
v_gene: TRBV19
d_gene: TRBD1
abundance: .
CDR3aa: CASSPTGVDVYGYTF
CDR3nt: TGTGCCAGTAGCCCGACAGGGGTGGACGTTTATGGCTACACCTTC

j_gene: TRBJ1-5
v_gene: TRBV6-1
d_gene: .
abundance: few
CDR3aa: CASSEGGTSLSNQPQHF
CDR3nt: TGTGCCAGCAGTGAAGGGGGGACATCCCTTAGCAATCAGCCCCAGCATTTT

j_gene: TRBJ1-6
v_gene: TRBV6-4
d_gene: .
abundance: once
CDR3aa: CASSDREANSPLHF
CDR3nt: TGTGCCAGCAGTGACCGAGAGGCTAATTCACCCCTCCACTTT

j_gene: TRBJ2-5
v_gene: TRBV11-2
d_gene: TRBD2
abundance: once
CDR3aa: CASSSRGGGGGRETQYF
CDR3nt: TGTGCCAGCAGCTCCCGGGGCGGGGGTGGCGGAAGAGAGACCCAGTACTTC

j_gene: TRBJ1-2
v_gene: TRBV18
d_gene: .
abundance: .
CDR3aa: CASTPGGSGGYGYTF
CDR3nt: TGTGCCAGCACCCCGGGGGGGAGTGGAGGCTATGGCTACACCTTC

j_gene: TRBJ1-5
v_gene: TRBV28
d_gene: TRBD1
abundance: .
CDR3aa: CASSSLWTGPRDQPQHF
CDR3nt: TGTGCCAGCAGTTCGCTGTGGACAGGCCCTAGGGATCAGCCCCAGCATTTT

j_gene: TRBJ1-6
v_gene: TRBV7-8
d_gene: .
abundance: .
CDR3aa: CASSLVPASSYNSPLHF
CDR3nt: TGTGCCAGCAGCTTAGTTCCGGCCAGCTCCTATAATTCACCCCTCCACTTT